These 15 T cell receptor beta chains share one sample of origin, sequenced in a study of shared clonotypes between healthy human individuals. Profiling relied on immunoSEQ multiplex PCR, and the TCRdb table lists in-frame clones only, not all of them. The data show 330,000 or so clones, 74% seen once. Sample: memory CD4+ T cells sorted from blood. Subset of the sample: CD45RA-negative fraction. The receptors come from a man younger than 40 in good health.

The J gene is TRBJ1-2, the V gene TRBV28; D is unclear. Germline loops: CDR1 MDHEN, CDR2 SYDVKM. This CDR3 spans 16 amino acids. Between the trimmed V and J ends, which lost 2 bases and 3 bases, there was a span of 16 bases. In nucleotides, the CDR3 is TGTGCCAGCAGTTTAGATCCTAGCCGGTGGGACTATGGCTACACCTTC. It translates to CASSLDPSRWDYGYTF.

In its sample, this clone was seen once. This chain links TRBV19 with TRBJ1-2; 12 nucleotides match TRBD1. This CDR3 spans 16 amino acids. The V gene's germline CDR1 is LNHDA and CDR2 SQIVND (reference sequence). With V trimmed by 3 bases and J by 5 bases, 7 bases remained unmatched. The CDR3 reads CASSMGQGATTYGYTF. In DNA form, the CDR3 reads TGTGCCAGTAGTATGGGACAGGGGGCCACGACTTATGGCTACACCTTC.

This chain connects TRBV2 to TRBJ2-3; D is unclear. The ends were cut back, 4 bases at V and 2 bases at J, with 13 bases in the middle. The CDR3 spans 15 residues. CDR1 and CDR2 from the germline V gene are SNHLY and FYNNEI. CDR3 sequence reads: CASSGRPRITDTQYF. In DNA form, the CDR3 reads TGTGCCAGCAGTGGGCGTCCCAGAATCACAGATACGCAGTATTTT.

This chain connects TRBV19 to TRBJ1-1; maybe TRBD1 (5 bases). Germline lookup yields CDR1 LNHDA and CDR2 SQIVND (reference sequence). This CDR3 is 17 amino acids long. V lost 3 bases and J lost 1, with 18 bases in between. The CDR3 here is CASSMPGRASRNTEAFF. The CDR3 region has the DNA TGTGCCAGTAGTATGCCGGGACGGGCCTCCCGGAACACTGAAGCTTTCTTT.

The chain couples TRBV6-5 to TRBJ2-2; D may be TRBD1 (5 bases). The CDR3 consists of 14 residues. Germline-derived CDR1 and CDR2 are MNHEY and SVGAGI. V lost 5 bases to trimming and J lost 5 bases, with 12 bases between them. The CDR3 spells CASSPFRATGELFF. The DNA for the CDR3 is TGTGCCAGCAGTCCTTTCAGGGCGACCGGGGAGCTGTTTTTT.

This clone is a singleton in its sample. CDR3 amino acids: CASSSMDREFNTEAFF. CDR3 sequence (DNA): TGTGCCAGCTCATCTATGGACAGGGAGTTCAACACTGAAGCTTTCTTT. This chain joins TRBV18 and TRBJ1-1; 8 bases align to TRBD1. This CDR3 region has 16 residues. From germline, CDR1 is KGHSH and CDR2 LQKENI. With 5 bases clipped from V and 2 bases from J, the junction kept 10 bases outside the gene matches. Full variable domain (missing parts from reference TRBV18 and TRBJ1-1): NAGVMQNPRHLVRRRGQEARLRCSPMKGHSHVYWYRQLPEEGLKFMVYLQKENIIDESGMPKERFSAEFPKEGPSILRIQQVVRGDSAAYFCASSSMDREFNTEAFFGQGTRLTVV.

The rearrangement links TRBV7-8 to TRBJ2-1; TRBD2 agrees at 14 bases. With 2 bases clipped from V and 5 bases from J, the junction kept 8 bases outside the gene matches. CDR1 is SGHVS and CDR2 is FQNEAQ in the germline V gene. This CDR3 comprises 18 residues. The CDR3 coding sequence is TGTGCCAGCAGCTTAATGGGACTAGCGGGAGCGCGGGACAATGAGCAGTTCTTC. It specifies CASSLMGLAGARDNEQFF.

J is TRBJ2-2 and V is TRBV6-4; TRBD2 might be the D (5 bases). Between the trimmed V and J ends, which lost 2 bases and 3 bases, there was a span of 7 bases. The CDR3 has 14 amino acids. The germline V gene encodes CDR1 MRHNA and CDR2 SNTAGT. CDR3 amino acids: CASSDPGDTGELFF. CDR3 sequence (DNA): TGTGCCAGCAGTGACCCCGGGGACACCGGGGAGCTGTTTTTT.

The chain is built from TRBV6-6 and TRBJ2-6; tentatively, D is TRBD2 (5 bases). CDR3 size: 16 residues. Germline V gene data show CDR1 as MNHNY and CDR2 as SVGAGI (reference sequence). The V end lost 0 bases, the J end lost 2 bases, and 8 bases lay between the germline ends. The CDR3 loop reads CASSYSKGAGANVLTF. Written as DNA, the CDR3 is TGTGCCAGCAGTTACTCTAAGGGAGCTGGGGCCAACGTCCTGACTTTC.

The chain employs TRBV10-3 and TRBJ2-3; no firm D call. Per germline, CDR1 ENHRY and CDR2 SYGVKD. V lost 5 bases and J lost 2, with 8 bases in between. This CDR3 contains 13 residues. This CDR3 is CAISSVSTDTQYF. The CDR3 coding sequence is TGTGCCATCAGTAGCGTCTCCACAGATACGCAGTATTTT.

The CDR3 DNA reads as TGTGCCAGCAGTGCCCCGCGGAGCCTTAATGAAAAACTGTTTTTT. Protein: CASSAPRSLNEKLFF. The chain carries TRBV28 and TRBJ1-4; no firm D call. CDR1 MDHEN and CDR2 SYDVKM come from the germline V gene. The V and J ends lost 5 bases and 4 bases respectively, with 14 bases between them. The CDR3 totals 15 residues. Looking up the rest from reference TRBV28 and TRBJ1-4 gives the full variable domain: DVKVTQSSRYLVKRTGEKVFLECVQDMDHENMFWYRQDPGLGLRLIYFSYDVKMKEKGDIPEGYSVSREKKERFSLILESASTNQTSMYLCASSAPRSLNEKLFFGSGTQLSVL.

The chain has TRBV27 and TRBJ2-3; 14 positions match TRBD2. Trimming cost V 6 bases and J 1 base; bases outside gene matches: 3. The CDR3 runs 16 residues. Germline CDR1 MNHEY, CDR2 SMNVEV (reference sequence). The CDR3 DNA is TGTGCCAGCAGACCGGGACTAGCGGGAGGCACAGATACGCAGTATTTT. It yields the protein CASRPGLAGGTDTQYF.

The rearrangement uses TRBV10-3 and TRBJ1-5; a possible D gene is TRBD1 (6 bases). Germline lookup yields CDR1 ENHRY and CDR2 SYGVKD. The CDR3 covers 13 residues. The V end lost 10 bases, the J end lost 3 bases, and 13 bases lay between the germline ends. CDR3 DNA: TGTGCCACCCGGACAGTCGACAATCAGCCCCAGCATTTT. Translated: CATRTVDNQPQHF.

The chain joins TRBV9 to TRBJ2-1; TRBD2 agrees at 7 bases. V lost 3 bases to trimming and J lost 2 bases; unmatched junction nucleotides: 11. This CDR3 region has 17 residues. Germline CDR1 and CDR2: SGDLS and YYNGEE. CDR3 loop: CASSALLARSPYNEQFF. CDR3 DNA: TGTGCCAGCAGCGCGCTACTAGCGCGCTCCCCCTACAATGAGCAGTTCTTC.

The rearrangement uses TRBV7-2 and TRBJ1-5, with D unclear. The CDR3 contains 17 residues. Germline lookup yields CDR1 SGHTA and CDR2 FQGNSA. Trimming took off 2 bases at V and 3 bases at J, with 17 bases between the two ends. In DNA, the CDR3 is TGTGCCAGCAGCTTATACCCGCTTGACACCTACAATCAGCCCCAGCATTTT. Amino acids: CASSLYPLDTYNQPQHF.